The 7 T cell receptor beta chains below all came from one sample that was sequenced in a study of human T cells and chemical hapten exposure. MiXCR, applied by TCRdb to the RACE reads, yields one record per CDR3 protein. The sample contains around 75,000 distinct CDR3 sequences, about 12% of which appear only once. Noted time point: patch test 1, 2 weeks after DPC sensitization. Treatment meaning: therapeutic diphenylcyclopropenone sensitization with weekly scalp DPC. The sample in question was whole blood, obtained in connection with sensitization to the hapten diphenylcyclopropenone (DPC). The origin of the receptors is a woman aged 55-75 years with alopecia areata. Some clones in this sample may be carry-over from other donors' samples.

On this clonotype: A much more abundant neighbour one base away suggests this may be a read error. The genes are TRBV7-7 and TRBJ2-5; the D is unclear. From germline, CDR1 is SSHAT and CDR2 FNYEAQ (reference sequence). The CDR3 runs 14 residues. CDR3 coding DNA: TGTGCTAGCAGCTTAAACCGTTTTCAGAAGACCCAGTACTTC. It is translated as CASSLNRFQKTQYF.

V gene TRBV7-9 combines with J gene TRBJ2-1, with 9 bases lining up with TRBD1. J lost 3 bases, V lost 5 bases, and 8 bases had no gene match. Looked up from germline, CDR1 is SEHNR and CDR2 is FQNEAQ (reference sequence). The CDR3 extends over 16 amino acids. CDR3 DNA: TGTGCCAGCAGCCGCTCCGGGACAGGGAGCTACAATGAGCAGTTCTTC. As protein: CASSRSGTGSYNEQFF.

The rearrangement uses TRBV10-3 and TRBJ1-3, with 9 bases fitting TRBD1. Germline CDR1 is ENHRY and CDR2 is SYGVKD. The CDR3 contains 13 residues. V trimming: 10 bases; J trimming: 3 bases; junction bases outside the gene matches: 4. The CDR3 reads CASKDRGGNTIYF. The CDR3 nucleotides are TGTGCCAGCAAGGACAGGGGTGGAAACACCATATATTTT.

The genes are TRBV3-1 and TRBJ2-5; TRBD2 matches at 10 bases. CDR1 LGHDT and CDR2 YNNKEL come from the germline V gene (reference sequence). This CDR3 is 15 amino acids long. V lost 4 bases, J lost 1 base, and 3 bases stayed unmatched. The CDR3 sequence is CASSLSGGGQETQYF. The CDR3 DNA reads TGTGCCAGCAGCCTAAGCGGGGGGGGCCAAGAGACCCAGTACTTC.

This clonotype occurred many times. J is TRBJ2-1 and V is TRBV7-3; D perhaps matches TRBD2 (6 bases). Trimming stripped 5 bases from V and 6 bases from J, with 17 bases between. The CDR3 contains 15 residues. In germline, CDR1 is SGHTA, CDR2 FQGTGA. The CDR3 coding sequence is TGTGCCAGCAGCCCCGGGACTCCGGAGGGCAATGAGCAGTTCTTC. Translated: CASSPGTPEGNEQFF.

The chain recombines TRBV10-3 with TRBJ1-2; 8 bases fit TRBD1. Germline V lookup: CDR1 ENHRY, CDR2 SYGVKD. The V gene end was trimmed by 3 bases and the J gene end by 4 bases; junction bases not matched to a gene: 4. The CDR3 spans 14 residues. The CDR3 nucleotides are TGTGCCATCAGTGACAATGGACAGGGCTATGGCTACACCTTC. Protein: CAISDNGQGYGYTF.

This clonotype was picked up many times. The chain's CDR3 is CASSLYSPVVLLGYSNQPQHF. CDR3 coding DNA: TGTGCCAGCAGCTTGTACAGTCCCGTAGTTCTGCTTGGTTATAGCAATCAGCCCCAGCATTTT. The rearrangement links TRBV7-8 to TRBJ1-5; unclear D gene. V lost 3 bases, J lost 0 bases, and 27 bases lay in between. Germline CDR1 reads SGHVS; CDR2 reads FQNEAQ. The CDR3 is 21 residues long.